Shown below are 10 T cell receptor beta chains from a single sample sequenced in a study of blood T cell repertoires in COVID-19 (dated by TCRdb to about 2020). The library was made by the immunoSEQ multiplex PCR assay. TCRdb provides this immuneACCESS table in a form limited to in-frame rearrangements. Some clones are lacking; in checked studies, under half of them reflect an unresolved V gene, and why the rest are absent is not known. Across this sample there are approximately 330,000 clones, with around 90% seen only once. The leading ten clones occupy about 1% of the sample. Sequencing was done on a sample of peripheral blood. These receptors all come from a woman between 40 and 55 years old with COVID-19, enrolled during active disease.

The J gene is TRBJ1-1, the V gene TRBV9; 8 nucleotides align to TRBD1. This CDR3 is built from 14 residues. Germline CDR1 and CDR2: SGDLS and YYNGEE. Germline trimming cut 3 bases from V and 5 bases from J; bases unmatched to any gene: 6. DNA for the CDR3: TGTGCCAGCAGCGCGGGACAGGCGGGGACTGAAGCTTTCTTT. Its protein product is CASSAGQAGTEAFF. Looking up the rest from reference TRBV9 and TRBJ1-1 gives the full variable domain: DSGVTQTPKHLITATGQRVTLRCSPRSGDLSVYWYQQSLDQGLQFLIQYYNGEERAKGNILERFSAQQFPDLHSELNLSSLELGDSALYFCASSAGQAGTEAFFGQGTRLTVV.

The rearrangement joins TRBV6-5 to TRBJ2-7; possible D gene TRBD1, 5 bases. V lost 7 bases, J lost 1 base, and 14 bases lay in between. Germline lookup yields CDR1 MNHEY and CDR2 SVGAGI. This CDR3 is 14 amino acids long. The CDR3 spells CASKVGQGSYEQYF. DNA for the CDR3: TGTGCCAGCAAGGTAGGCCAGGGTTCCTACGAGCAGTACTTC.

The rearrangement uses TRBV30 and TRBJ1-2; D perhaps matches TRBD1 (5 bases). The CDR3 is 17 amino acids. Trimming removed 7 bases at V and 5 bases at J, with 29 bases between. From germline, CDR1 is GTSNPN and CDR2 SVGIG (reference sequence). CDR3 loop: CALWNTGYRGPAYGYTF. CDR3 DNA sequence: TGTGCCTTATGGAACACAGGCTACCGCGGCCCAGCTTATGGCTACACCTTC.

The chain links TRBV7-3 to TRBJ1-3; 8 bases align to TRBD1. The junction had 4 bases not matched to a gene; V was cut back by 5 bases and J by 4 bases. This CDR3 spans 14 amino acids. Germline values: CDR1 SGHTA, CDR2 FQGTGA. DNA for the CDR3: TGTGCCAGCAGCGCACAGGGGGGCGGAAACACCATATATTTT. Translated: CASSAQGGGNTIYF.

The chain uses TRBV9 and TRBJ2-1, with 13 nucleotides matching TRBD2. Germline CDR1 and CDR2: SGDLS and YYNGEE. Trimming removed 6 bases from V and 6 bases from J; junction bases left unmatched: 3. The CDR3 spans 14 residues. CDR3 sequence: CASTRTSGSNEQFF. CDR3 in DNA: TGTGCCAGCACCAGGACTAGCGGGAGCAATGAGCAGTTCTTC.

The chain is built from TRBV5-1 and TRBJ2-1; 7 positions agree with TRBD2. With V trimmed by 3 bases and J by 4 bases, 7 bases remained unmatched. The germline V gene encodes CDR1 SGHRS and CDR2 YFSETQ. The CDR3 has 15 amino acids. The CDR3 reads CASSYGGGSYNEQFF. CDR3 nucleotides: TGCGCCAGCAGCTACGGGGGAGGGTCTTACAATGAGCAGTTCTTC.

The chain couples TRBV11-2 to TRBJ2-3; 8 bases match TRBD2. Per the germline V gene, CDR1 is SGHAT and CDR2 is FQNNGV. Unmatched junction bases numbered 6, after V lost 3 bases and J lost 4 bases. The CDR3 contains 15 residues. The CDR3 is CASSFQPGGADTQYF. Written as DNA, the CDR3 is TGTGCCAGCAGCTTTCAGCCGGGAGGGGCAGATACGCAGTATTTT.

This sequence joins TRBV27 and TRBJ1-5, with 7 bases lining up with TRBD1. CDR3 length equals 15 residues. With 5 bases clipped from V and 7 bases from J, the junction kept 11 bases outside the gene matches. CDR1 MNHEY and CDR2 SMNVEV come from the germline V gene (reference sequence). CDR3 coding DNA: TGTGCCAGCAGTGCCCTGACAGGGATCCACCAGCCCCAGCATTTT. Translated, it gives CASSALTGIHQPQHF.

This chain connects TRBV28 to TRBJ1-5, with D uncertain. Germline V gene data show CDR1 as MDHEN and CDR2 as SYDVKM. The ends were cut back, 9 bases at V and 5 bases at J, with 17 bases in the middle. CDR3 length equals 14 residues. The CDR3 here is CASIPGTSHQPQHF. CDR3 nucleotide sequence: TGTGCCAGTATCCCGGGTACATCTCATCAGCCCCAGCATTTT.

The chain links TRBV11-2 to TRBJ1-5, with 7 bases matching TRBD1. The CDR3 sequence is 16 residues long. Germline values: CDR1 SGHAT, CDR2 FQNNGV. Losses at the gene ends were 2 bases for V and 1 base for J; bases not matched to a gene: 5. CDR3 amino acids: CASSLSDRVSNQPQHF. The CDR3 bases are TGTGCCAGCAGCTTATCCGACAGGGTAAGCAATCAGCCCCAGCATTTT.